This T cell receptor (beta chain) originates from a study of type 1 regulatory T cells. Study overall: T-allo10 is an in vitro-generated, Tr1-enriched CD4 T cell product specific for alloantigen.

TCRdb analysed the reads with MiXCR anew, one entry per CDR3 protein. The sample gives roughly 67,000 distinct CDR3 sequences, around 60% of which show up once; 7.6% is in the top ten. About this clonotype: Its antigen is as yet unknown.

Trimming pared 7 bases from V and 8 bases from J, leaving 19 bases between. Germline V gene data show CDR1 as KGHDR and CDR2 as SFDVKD. CDR3 length equals 14 residues. The chain joins TRBV24-1 to TRBJ1-2, with D perhaps TRBD1 (5 bases). The sequence was collected from a human donor in good health. Sequencing was performed on cultured T cells, either the whole culture or a sorted T cell fraction (not recorded which). Subset indicated: Tr1-enriched cell product generated in vitro against host alloantigens. The CDR3: CATRKGEEAPGYTF. CDR3 coding DNA: TGTGCCACCAGAAAAGGGGAGGAGGCTCCCGGCTACACCTTC.